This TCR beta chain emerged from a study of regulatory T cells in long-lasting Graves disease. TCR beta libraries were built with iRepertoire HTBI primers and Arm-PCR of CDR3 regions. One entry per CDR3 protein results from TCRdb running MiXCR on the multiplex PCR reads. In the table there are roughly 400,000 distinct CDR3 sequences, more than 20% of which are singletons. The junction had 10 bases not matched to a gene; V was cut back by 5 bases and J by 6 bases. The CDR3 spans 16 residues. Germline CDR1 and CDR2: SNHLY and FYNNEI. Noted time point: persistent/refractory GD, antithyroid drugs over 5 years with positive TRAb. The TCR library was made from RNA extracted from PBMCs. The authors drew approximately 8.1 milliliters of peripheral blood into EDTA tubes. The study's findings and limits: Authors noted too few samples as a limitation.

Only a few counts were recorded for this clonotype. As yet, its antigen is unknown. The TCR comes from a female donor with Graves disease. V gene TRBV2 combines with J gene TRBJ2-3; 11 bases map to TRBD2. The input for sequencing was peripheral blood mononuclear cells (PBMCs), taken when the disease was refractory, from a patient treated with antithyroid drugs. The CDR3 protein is CASSLGLAAPRDTQYF. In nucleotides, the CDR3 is TGTGCCAGCAGTCTGGGACTAGCGGCCCCCCGGGATACGCAGTATTTT.